This is a list of T cell receptor beta chains from one sample in a study of beta chain features in type 1 diabetes. Only in-frame clones appear in the TCRdb table, and some are missing; sequencing was by immunoSEQ multiplex PCR. The sample lists almost 350,000 clones; roughly 9% were seen once. The sequenced sample consisted of central memory CD4+ T cells from blood. These receptors were taken from a man aged 25 to 40 with type 1 diabetes. Each CDR3 is given without its conserved first and last residue. A D gene is named only where the DNA matches it firmly. Only part of the rows carry a size: once, few, many, or a class if the clone is expanded.

d_gene: TRBD1
j_gene: TRBJ1-1
abundance: few
v_gene: TRBV19
CDR3aa: ASSTLGQGPTEAF

d_gene: .
j_gene: TRBJ2-7
abundance: few
v_gene: TRBV4-1
CDR3aa: ASSLGGGRSYEQY

d_gene: TRBD1
j_gene: TRBJ1-6
abundance: .
v_gene: TRBV5-1
CDR3aa: ASSSGPTGDNSPLH

d_gene: .
j_gene: TRBJ2-5
abundance: .
v_gene: TRBV2
CDR3aa: ASSPRVGAQY

d_gene: TRBD1
j_gene: TRBJ2-2
abundance: few
v_gene: TRBV7-2
CDR3aa: ASSSRGKDRQPGELF

d_gene: .
j_gene: TRBJ2-7
abundance: .
v_gene: TRBV7-9
CDR3aa: ASSLGQGQSYEQY

d_gene: .
j_gene: TRBJ2-3
abundance: few
v_gene: TRBV5-4
CDR3aa: ASSLRGERTDTQY

d_gene: .
j_gene: TRBJ2-5
abundance: .
v_gene: TRBV7-2
CDR3aa: ASRPTGYQETQY

d_gene: .
j_gene: TRBJ2-5
abundance: few
v_gene: TRBV5-1
CDR3aa: ASSFQSGQETQY

d_gene: .
j_gene: TRBJ2-3
abundance: .
v_gene: TRBV7-2
CDR3aa: ASVFGGREDTQY

d_gene: TRBD1
j_gene: TRBJ1-1
abundance: few
v_gene: TRBV5-1
CDR3aa: ASSLATGLMNTEAF

d_gene: .
j_gene: TRBJ2-3
abundance: few
v_gene: TRBV9
CDR3aa: ASSVDLGASADTQY

d_gene: .
j_gene: TRBJ1-3
abundance: .
v_gene: TRBV12-5
CDR3aa: ASAPDLPGNTIY

d_gene: .
j_gene: TRBJ1-6
abundance: .
v_gene: TRBV7-2
CDR3aa: ASSLNPSVQSPLH

d_gene: .
j_gene: TRBJ2-1
abundance: few
v_gene: TRBV2
CDR3aa: ASSEDRYNEQF

d_gene: .
j_gene: TRBJ2-3
abundance: few
v_gene: TRBV25-1
CDR3aa: ASSEGRSYHTQY